The clone carrying this T cell receptor (beta chain) turned up a few times. The antigen is unknown. The germline gives CDR1 SGHKS, CDR2 YYEKEE (reference sequence). This CDR3 is built from 16 residues. Trimming removed 3 bases from V and 0 bases from J, with 12 bases in between. TCRdb re-called the RT-PCR reads with MiXCR, one entry per CDR3 protein. This sample has about 570,000 distinct CDR3 sequences, with approximately 12% found just once. This sample is drawn from a study of response to subunit inactivated influenza vaccine. Study observations and caveats: The authors offered the suggestion that each seasonal influenza vaccination recruits few new T cells.

This sequence joins TRBV5-5 and TRBJ2-2; D may be TRBD2 (5 bases). Here the sequenced sample was PBMCs from blood, taken on the day of vaccination. The source of this sequence is a man between 45 and 60 years old who received an inactivated influenza vaccine. CDR3 DNA: TGTGCCAGCAGCTCTCTACGGGGAGCGAACACCGGGGAGCTGTTTTTT. Residues: CASSSLRGANTGELFF.